This TCR beta chain was documented in a study of cytomegalovirus exposure and HLA in healthy donors. This CDR3 has 14 residues. The V end lost 6 bases, the J end lost 4 bases, and 13 bases lay between the germline ends. The V gene's germline CDR1 is LNHDA and CDR2 SQIVND (reference sequence). Each of the donors was a healthy bone marrow donor. Comment on this clone: Its antigen is undetermined.

With 60 Vbeta and 13 Jbeta primers, the PCR was carried out. Only in-frame clones appear in the TCRdb table, and some are missing; sequencing was by immunoSEQ multiplex PCR. The repertoire holds under 200,000 clones, with 80% to 85% as singletons. Study-level points and caveats: Analyzed later, most CMV-associated TCR beta chains appeared HLA-restricted.

V gene TRBV19 combines with J gene TRBJ2-1; D is ambiguous. The clonotype was recovered from a woman in her late teens or twenties in good health and CMV-seronegative. The sequenced sample was PBMCs. The CDR3 here is CASSSAGLYNEQFF. CDR3 in DNA: TGTGCCAGTAGCTCTGCTGGGCTATACAATGAGCAGTTCTTC.